The 18 T cell receptor beta chains reported below all come from one sample, sequenced in a study of CD8 T cells in Susac syndrome. Random hexamers were used to reverse transcribe roughly 0.45 to 1 ug of RNA. TCRdb independently ran MiXCR on the immunoSEQ multiplex PCR reads; one entry per CDR3 protein. The sample has around 180,000 distinct CDR3 sequences, 94% seen once. Sample: CD4+ T cells from PBMCs. Receptor source: a human donor with Susac syndrome.

This chain connects TRBV25-1 to TRBJ2-6; 8 bases align to TRBD1. Germline lookup yields CDR1 MGHDK and CDR2 SYGVNS. The CDR3 consists of 15 residues. The trim removed 4 bases at V and 4 bases at J, leaving 3 bases unmatched. The CDR3 reads CASSGQGSGANVLTF. CDR3 coding DNA: TGTGCCAGCAGTGGACAGGGGTCCGGGGCCAACGTCCTGACTTTC.

The CDR3 DNA is TGCGCCAGCAGCCAAGGGGACAATTGGCCAATAGCTTTCTTT. It is translated as CASSQGDNWPIAFF. The rearrangement joins TRBV4-1 to TRBJ1-1; possibly TRBD1 for D (6 bases). V was cut by 1 base and J by 10 bases, with 16 bases left in between. The germline gives CDR1 MGHRA, CDR2 YSYEKL. CDR3 size: 14 residues.

The chain couples TRBV7-3 to TRBJ2-3; TRBD2 agrees at 10 bases. V shed 5 bases, J shed 3 bases, and the junction held 5 bases outside the gene matches. CDR3 length: 15 amino acids. CDR1 SGHTA and CDR2 FQGTGA come from the germline V gene. CDR3 sequence (DNA): TGTGCCAGCAGCCCACTACTAGCGGGGACAGATACGCAGTATTTT. This codes for CASSPLLAGTDTQYF.

This chain uses TRBV20-1 with TRBJ2-5, with 7 bases that match TRBD1. The junction had 11 bases not matched to a gene; V was cut back by 6 bases and J by 1 base. The CDR3 sequence is 15 residues long. The germline V gene encodes CDR1 DFQATT and CDR2 SNEGSKA (reference sequence). CDR3: CSARRTGALQETQYF. The CDR3 nucleotides read TGCAGTGCAAGACGGACAGGCGCTCTCCAAGAGACCCAGTACTTC.

About this clonotype itself: One end of the junction varies from germline; a read error may be responsible. This sequence joins TRBV6-2 or TRBV6-3 and TRBJ1-2; tentatively, D is TRBD1 (6 bases). Looked up from germline, CDR1 is MNHEY and CDR2 is SVGEGT. This CDR3 contains 12 residues. CDR3 DNA sequence: TGTGCCAGCAGTTACTCGGAGGGGGACCGGGCCTTC. Its translation is CASSYSEGDRAF.

This sequence joins TRBV4-2 and TRBJ2-1, with 10 bases that match TRBD2. CDR3 length equals 16 residues. V dropped 4 bases and J dropped 6; count of bases not matched to a gene: 9. Germline V lookup: CDR1 LGHNA, CDR2 YNFKEQ. Written as DNA, the CDR3 is TGTGCCAGCAGCCGCAGCAGGGTAGCGGGGGGCAATGAGCAGTTCTTC. This translates into CASSRSRVAGGNEQFF.

The chain is built from TRBV7-2 and TRBJ2-7; 9 nucleotides align to TRBD2. The CDR3 covers 16 residues. The V gene end was trimmed by 5 bases and the J gene end by 2 bases; junction bases not matched to a gene: 10. CDR1 is SGHTA, CDR2 FQGNSA, per germline. CDR3 coding DNA: TGTGCCAGCAGCCACGGGAGCGGGGGGACTACCTACGAGCAGTACTTC. Protein sequence: CASSHGSGGTTYEQYF.

CDR3 in DNA: TGCGCCAGCAGCGGGGCAGGGCGGAACACTGAAGCTTTCTTT. It translates to CASSGAGRNTEAFF. The chain has TRBV10-2 and TRBJ1-1, with D perhaps matching TRBD1 (5 bases). CDR1 is WSHSY and CDR2 is SAAADI in the germline V gene. The V gene lost 6 bases and the J gene lost 1 base, with 12 bases spanning the gap. The CDR3 spans 14 residues.

The chain recombines TRBV9 with TRBJ2-3; no definite D call. This CDR3 spans 16 amino acids. Trimming removed 3 bases at V and 2 bases at J, with 16 bases between. Germline V gene lookup returns CDR1 SGDLS and CDR2 YYNGEE. The CDR3 here is CASSGLGGAFTDTQYF. The CDR3 DNA reads as TGTGCCAGCAGCGGGCTTGGCGGAGCCTTCACAGATACGCAGTATTTT.

The rearrangement links TRBV6-5 to TRBJ2-5; 9 bases are a match to TRBD1. J gave up 1 base and V 2 bases, and 5 bases lay outside the gene matches. Germline values: CDR1 MNHEY, CDR2 SVGAGI. This CDR3 has 16 residues. For the CDR3, the DNA is TGTGCCAGCAGTTACGGGGACAGGGATTTCCAAGAGACCCAGTACTTC. It encodes CASSYGDRDFQETQYF.

This clonotype was picked up one time. The rearrangement links TRBV7-9 to TRBJ2-7, with D maybe TRBD2 (5 bases). The CDR3 consists of 14 residues. Looked up from germline, CDR1 is SEHNR and CDR2 is FQNEAQ (reference sequence). Trimming took off 2 bases at V and 2 bases at J, with 10 bases between the two ends. CDR3 DNA: TGTGCCAGCAGCTTAAGGACTGGGCCCTACGAGCAGTACTTC. As protein: CASSLRTGPYEQYF. Variable domain in full (rest from reference TRBV7-9 and TRBJ2-7): DTGVSQNPRHKITKRGQNVTFRCDPISEHNRLYWYRQTLGQGPEFLTYFQNEAQLEKSRLLSDRFSAERPKGSFSTLEIQRTEQGDSAMYLCASSLRTGPYEQYFGPGTRLTVT.

The V call is TRBV5-6, the J call TRBJ2-5; a possible D gene is TRBD1 (5 bases). Looked up from germline, CDR1 is SGHDT and CDR2 is YYEEEE. The CDR3 runs to 18 residues. Trimming removed 1 base at V and 2 bases at J, with 21 bases between. CDR3 protein: CASSLMGGRGAPQETQYF. The CDR3, as DNA: TGTGCCAGCAGCTTGATGGGCGGTAGGGGTGCCCCACAAGAGACCCAGTACTTC.

V gene TRBV20-1 combines with J gene TRBJ1-6; 7 bases match TRBD1. This CDR3 is built from 14 residues. V gave up 3 bases and J gave up 9 bases; unmatched junction bases: 8. In germline, CDR1 is DFQATT, CDR2 SNEGSKA (reference sequence). CDR3 in DNA: TGCAGTGCTAGTGTTCAGGGGGTACGTTCACCCCTCCACTTT. Translation: CSASVQGVRSPLHF.

The V and J genes are TRBV6-5 and TRBJ2-7; 8 positions match TRBD1. The CDR3 length is 16 residues. Per germline, CDR1 MNHEY and CDR2 SVGAGI. With 2 bases clipped from V and 4 bases from J, the junction kept 10 bases outside the gene matches. CDR3 DNA: TGTGCCAGCAGTTACGATCCAGGACAGGGCTTGTACGAGCAGTACTTC. This encodes CASSYDPGQGLYEQYF.

This chain joins TRBV3-1 and TRBJ1-1; 8 bases map to TRBD1. From germline, CDR1 is LGHDT and CDR2 YNNKEL (reference sequence). Unmatched junction bases numbered 6, after V lost 4 bases and J lost 5 bases. The CDR3 totals 14 residues. The CDR3 sequence: CASSLDRVGTEAFF. The CDR3 DNA sequence: TGTGCCAGCAGCCTGGACAGGGTGGGAACTGAAGCTTTCTTT.

This chain joins TRBV30 and TRBJ1-6; D is perhaps TRBD1 (6 bases). CDR1 and CDR2 from the germline V gene are GTSNPN and SVGIG (reference sequence). The CDR3 totals 12 residues. V was trimmed by 5 bases and J by 6 bases, leaving 8 bases between them. CDR3 sequence: CAWDRSNSPLHF. The CDR3 DNA reads as TGTGCCTGGGACAGGTCTAATTCACCCCTCCACTTT.

This clonotype was seen just once. V gene TRBV11-2 combines with J gene TRBJ2-5; 10 bases match TRBD2. In germline, CDR1 is SGHAT, CDR2 FQNNGV. This CDR3 contains 14 residues. V gave up 7 bases and J gave up 4 bases; unmatched junction bases: 6. In DNA form, the CDR3 reads TGTGCCAGCAAACTAAGCGGGGGGGCAGAGACCCAGTACTTC. This translates into CASKLSGGAETQYF.

The chain uses TRBV3-1 and TRBJ1-5, with 7 bases aligning to TRBD1. Germline V lookup: CDR1 LGHDT, CDR2 YNNKEL (reference sequence). The junction had 11 bases not matched to a gene; V was cut back by 5 bases and J by 7 bases. This CDR3 region has 15 residues. The CDR3 sequence is CASSSRQGLGQPQHF. The CDR3 coding sequence is TGTGCCAGCAGCTCCCGACAGGGATTGGGCCAGCCCCAGCATTTT.